This T cell receptor (beta chain) was documented in a study of T cell changes during pregnancy in multiple sclerosis. The assay was immunoSEQ multiplex PCR, and TCRdb's table has in-frame clones only and misses some. This table has 30,000 to 35,000 clones, over 75% appearing once. Germline CDR1 and CDR2: LNHDA and SQIVND (reference sequence). Trimming took 3 bases from V and 1 from J, leaving 9 bases between them. The CDR3 spans 14 residues. This clone was seen a single time. This sequence joins TRBV19 and TRBJ1-1; tentatively, D is TRBD1 (6 bases). Sequencing used CD8+ T cells from peripheral blood mononuclear cells, obtained before pregnancy. The clonotype originates from a female donor with multiple sclerosis, enrolled in a pregnancy study. The CDR3 region is CASSIAGENTEAFF. CDR3 in DNA: TGTGCCAGTAGTATCGCAGGGGAGAACACTGAAGCTTTCTTT. Together with reference TRBV19 and TRBJ1-1, the CDR3 gives the full variable domain: DGGITQSPKYLFRKEGQNVTLSCEQNLNHDAMYWYRQDPGQGLRLIYYSQIVNDFQKGDIAEGYSVSREKKESFPLTVTSAQKNPTAFYLCASSIAGENTEAFFGQGTRLTVV.